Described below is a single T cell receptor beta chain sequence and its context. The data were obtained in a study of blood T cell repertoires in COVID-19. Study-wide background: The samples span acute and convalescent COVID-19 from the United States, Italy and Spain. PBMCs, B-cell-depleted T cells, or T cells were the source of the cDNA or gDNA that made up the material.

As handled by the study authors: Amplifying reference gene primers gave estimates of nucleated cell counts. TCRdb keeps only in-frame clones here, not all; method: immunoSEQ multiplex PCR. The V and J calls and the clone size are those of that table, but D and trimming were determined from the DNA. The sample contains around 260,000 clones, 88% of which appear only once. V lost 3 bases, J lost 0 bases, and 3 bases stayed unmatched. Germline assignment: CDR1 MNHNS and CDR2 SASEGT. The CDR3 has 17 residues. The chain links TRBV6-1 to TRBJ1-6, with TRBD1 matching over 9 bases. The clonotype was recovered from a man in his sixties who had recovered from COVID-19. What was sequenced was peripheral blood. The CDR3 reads CASSEGTGYSYNSPLHF. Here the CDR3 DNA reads TGTGCCAGCAGTGAGGGGACAGGGTACTCCTATAATTCACCCCTCCACTTT.